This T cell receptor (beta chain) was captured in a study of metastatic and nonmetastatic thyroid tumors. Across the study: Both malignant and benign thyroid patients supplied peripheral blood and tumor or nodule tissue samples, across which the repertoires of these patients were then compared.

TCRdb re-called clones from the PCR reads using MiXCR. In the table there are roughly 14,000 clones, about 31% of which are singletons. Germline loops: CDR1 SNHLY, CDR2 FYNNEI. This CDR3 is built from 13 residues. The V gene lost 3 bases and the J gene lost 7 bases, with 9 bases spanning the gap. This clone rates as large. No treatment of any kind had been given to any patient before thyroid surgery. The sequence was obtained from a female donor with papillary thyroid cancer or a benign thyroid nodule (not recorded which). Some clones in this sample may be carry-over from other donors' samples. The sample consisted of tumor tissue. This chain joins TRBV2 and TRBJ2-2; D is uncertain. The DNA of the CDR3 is TGTGCCAGCAGTGACAAGGTGGACGGGGAGCTGTTTTTT. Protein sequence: CASSDKVDGELFF.